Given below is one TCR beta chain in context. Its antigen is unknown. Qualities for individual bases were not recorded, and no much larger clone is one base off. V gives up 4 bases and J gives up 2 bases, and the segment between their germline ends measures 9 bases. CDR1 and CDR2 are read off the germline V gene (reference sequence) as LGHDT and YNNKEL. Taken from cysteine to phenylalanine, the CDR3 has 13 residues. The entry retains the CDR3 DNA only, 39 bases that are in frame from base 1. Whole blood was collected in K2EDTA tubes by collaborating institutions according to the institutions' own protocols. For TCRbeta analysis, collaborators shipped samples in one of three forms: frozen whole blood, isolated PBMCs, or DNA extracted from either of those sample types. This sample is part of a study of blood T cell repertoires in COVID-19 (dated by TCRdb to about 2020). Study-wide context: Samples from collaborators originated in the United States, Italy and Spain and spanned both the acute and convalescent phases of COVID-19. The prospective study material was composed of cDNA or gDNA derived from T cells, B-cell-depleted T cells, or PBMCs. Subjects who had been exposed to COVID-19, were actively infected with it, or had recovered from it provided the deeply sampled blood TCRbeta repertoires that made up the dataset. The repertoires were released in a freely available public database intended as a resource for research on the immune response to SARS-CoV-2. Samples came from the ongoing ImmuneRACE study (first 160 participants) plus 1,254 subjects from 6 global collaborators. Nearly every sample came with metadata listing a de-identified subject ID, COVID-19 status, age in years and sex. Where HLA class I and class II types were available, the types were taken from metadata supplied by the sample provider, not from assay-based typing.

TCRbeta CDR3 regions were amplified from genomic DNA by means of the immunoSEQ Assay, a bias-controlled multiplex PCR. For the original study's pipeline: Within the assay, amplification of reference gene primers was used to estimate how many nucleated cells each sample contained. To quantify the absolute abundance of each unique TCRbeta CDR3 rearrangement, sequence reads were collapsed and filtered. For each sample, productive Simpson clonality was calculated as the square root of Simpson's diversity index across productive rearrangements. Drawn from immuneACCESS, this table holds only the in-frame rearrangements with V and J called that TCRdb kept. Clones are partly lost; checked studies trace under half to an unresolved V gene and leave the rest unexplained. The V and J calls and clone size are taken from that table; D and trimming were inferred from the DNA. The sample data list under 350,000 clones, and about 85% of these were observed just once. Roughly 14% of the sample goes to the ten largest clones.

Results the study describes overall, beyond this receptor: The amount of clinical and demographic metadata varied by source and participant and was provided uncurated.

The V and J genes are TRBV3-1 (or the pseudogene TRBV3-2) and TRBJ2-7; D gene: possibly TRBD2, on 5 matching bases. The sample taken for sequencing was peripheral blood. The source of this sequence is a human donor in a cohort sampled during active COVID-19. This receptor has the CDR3 CASSPGIAYEQYF. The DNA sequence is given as TGTGCCAGCAGCCCGGGGATCGCCTACGAGCAGTACTTC.